The 16 T cell receptor beta chains below all came from one sample that was sequenced in a study of T cell responses to AZD1222 COVID-19 vaccine. Generated by immunoSEQ multiplex PCR, the TCRdb table keeps only in-frame clones and is missing some. The sample has 100,000 to 150,000 clones; 88% are singletons. The sample was peripheral blood, taken on day 0 of AZD1222 vaccination. Receptors were obtained from an adult in good health.

V gene TRBV20-1 combines with J gene TRBJ1-1; 10 bases are shared with TRBD1. The CDR3 has 13 residues. Germline CDR1 and CDR2: DFQATT and SNEGSKA (reference sequence). V lost 3 bases and J lost 7; bases outside the gene matches: 5. CDR3 amino acids: CSASTGQGVEAFF. As DNA, the CDR3 is TGCAGTGCTAGTACCGGACAGGGGGTTGAAGCTTTCTTT.

The chain carries TRBV5-5 and TRBJ2-1; the D gene is possibly TRBD1 (6 bases). Germline V CDR1 and CDR2: SGHKS, YYEKEE (reference sequence). The CDR3 consists of 15 residues. V dropped 6 bases and J dropped 0 bases, with 13 bases sitting between them. The CDR3 DNA reads TGTGCCAGCAACCGACAGGTCGGCTCCTACAATGAGCAGTTCTTC. It translates to CASNRQVGSYNEQFF.

This clone appeared once. The genes are TRBV9 and TRBJ2-7; unclear D gene. The V gene's germline CDR1 is SGDLS and CDR2 YYNGEE. The CDR3 consists of 14 residues. Trimming took 0 bases from V and 0 from J, leaving 7 bases between them. Written as DNA, the CDR3 is TGTGCCAGCAGCGTAGCAGCGTTCTCCTACGAGCAGTACTTC. Amino acid sequence: CASSVAAFSYEQYF. Combining the CDR3 with reference TRBV9 and TRBJ2-7 gives the whole variable domain DSGVTQTPKHLITATGQRVTLRCSPRSGDLSVYWYQQSLDQGLQFLIQYYNGEERAKGNILERFSAQQFPDLHSELNLSSLELGDSALYFCASSVAAFSYEQYFGPGTRLTVT.

The V and J genes are TRBV13 and TRBJ2-7; 9 nucleotides agree with TRBD2. V dropped 0 bases and J dropped 0; count of bases not matched to a gene: 0. The CDR3 is made up of 15 amino acids. Per germline, CDR1 PRHDT and CDR2 FYEKMQ (reference sequence). The CDR3, as DNA: TGTGCCAGCAGCTTAGGAGCGGGAGGCTCCTACGAGCAGTACTTC. Amino acid sequence: CASSLGAGGSYEQYF.

The DNA of the CDR3 is TGTGCCACGGCTAGCGGAGCCTACGAGCAGTACTTC. Translated: CATASGAYEQYF. The gene calls are TRBV19 and TRBJ2-7; 7 bases are a match to TRBD2. The V segment lost 10 bases and the J segment 2 bases; nucleotides outside the gene matches: 5. This CDR3 has 12 amino acids. Germline V gene data show CDR1 as LNHDA and CDR2 as SQIVND (reference sequence).

The CDR3 coding sequence is TGCGCCAGCAGCTTCAACGGAGATACGCAGTATTTT. Protein product: CASSFNGDTQYF. The chain joins TRBV5-1 to TRBJ2-3, with D unclear. V was pared by 2 bases and J by 5 bases, with 6 bases between. CDR1 is SGHRS, CDR2 YFSETQ, per germline. There are 12 residues in the CDR3.

The rearrangement uses TRBV3-1 (or the pseudogene TRBV3-2) and TRBJ2-2, with D perhaps TRBD1 (6 bases). V lost 8 bases and J lost 9, with 13 bases in between. This CDR3 is built from 12 residues. The germline gives CDR1 LGHDT, CDR2 YNNKEL (reference sequence). CDR3 nucleotides: TGTGCCAGCGGACAGTCATTCAGGGAGCTGTTTTTT. It translates to CASGQSFRELFF.

J is TRBJ2-3 and V is TRBV13; 9 bases are a match to TRBD1. J gave up 2 bases and V 5 bases, and 5 bases lay outside the gene matches. CDR3 length: 15 residues. The germline gives CDR1 PRHDT, CDR2 FYEKMQ (reference sequence). In nucleotides, the CDR3 is TGTGCCAGCAGCCTGAGACAGGGGGACACAGATACGCAGTATTTT. Protein: CASSLRQGDTDTQYF.

DNA for the CDR3: TGCAGCGTTCGGGCGACTGATGAGGGTGGCTACACCTTC. It encodes CSVRATDEGGYTF. This rearrangement joins TRBV29-1 to TRBJ1-2; no reliable D call. Germline CDR1 reads SQVTM; CDR2 reads ANQGSEA. This CDR3 is 13 amino acids long. Trimming took off 5 bases at V and 7 bases at J, with 17 bases between the two ends.

This clone showed up just once. The rearrangement links TRBV10-3 to TRBJ1-1; D gene uncertain. Germline CDR1 ENHRY, CDR2 SYGVKD. This CDR3 comprises 11 residues. The V gene lost 8 bases and the J gene lost 7 bases, with 11 bases spanning the gap. CDR3: CAIGGGNEAFF. In nucleotides, the CDR3 is TGTGCCATCGGAGGCGGGAATGAAGCTTTCTTT.

The gene calls are TRBV29-1 and TRBJ1-2; 9 nucleotides line up with TRBD1. The CDR3 covers 14 residues. V was pared by 6 bases and J by 5 bases, with 10 bases of the junction left unmatched. Germline V gene data show CDR1 as SQVTM and CDR2 as ANQGSEA. The CDR3 region is CSVLQGAIGYGYTF. The CDR3 DNA sequence: TGCAGCGTCCTACAGGGGGCGATCGGTTATGGCTACACCTTC.

This clone has a single count. The rearrangement joins TRBV27 to TRBJ1-5, with a possible D match to TRBD1 (5 bases). The germline V gene encodes CDR1 MNHEY and CDR2 SMNVEV (reference sequence). The CDR3 length is 15 residues. V was trimmed by 6 bases and J by 2 bases, leaving 14 bases between them. CDR3 DNA sequence: TGTGCCAGCAGGGGCACCGGGGGTGGCAATCAGCCCCAGCATTTT. Translating gives CASRGTGGGNQPQHF.

This clone was picked up one time. This CDR3 is also generated by other DNA sequences in the sample. The chain couples TRBV12-3 or TRBV12-4 to TRBJ2-7; possibly TRBD2 for D (5 bases). CDR3 length: 11 amino acids. Trimming took 9 bases from V and 4 from J, leaving 10 bases between them. The CDR3 nucleotides read TGTGCCAGTTCACGGGGTTACGAGCAGTACTTC. It translates to CASSRGYEQYF.

The rearrangement uses TRBV6-2 or TRBV6-3 and TRBJ2-1; D call uncertain. This CDR3 contains 15 residues. Per the germline V gene, CDR1 is MNHEY and CDR2 is SVGEGT. V was cut by 6 bases and J by 2 bases, with 14 bases left in between. The CDR3: CASSLSHPTYNEQFF. The CDR3 DNA reads as TGTGCCAGCAGCCTGAGCCACCCTACCTACAATGAGCAGTTCTTC.

CDR3: CASSPSDRGGTGELFF. CDR3 nucleotides: TGCGCCAGCAGCCCCTCGGACAGGGGAGGCACCGGGGAGCTGTTTTTT. This rearrangement joins TRBV4-3 to TRBJ2-2; 9 nucleotides line up with TRBD1. The CDR3 length is 16 residues. The V segment lost 4 bases and the J segment 4 bases; nucleotides outside the gene matches: 7. The germline V gene has CDR1 LGHNA and CDR2 YSLEER.

The chain joins TRBV4-1 to TRBJ1-4, with 9 bases that match TRBD1. V lost 2 bases and J lost 5; bases outside the gene matches: 3. This CDR3 region has 15 residues. Germline V gene lookup returns CDR1 MGHRA and CDR2 YSYEKL. The CDR3, as DNA: TGCGCCAGCAGCCAAATGACAGGGGGGAATGAAAAACTGTTTTTT. It translates to CASSQMTGGNEKLFF.